The 25 T cell receptor beta chains below come from one sample, sequenced in a study of cytomegalovirus exposure and HLA in healthy donors. Primers: 60 Vbeta forward and 13 Jbeta reverse. Clones were read by immunoSEQ multiplex PCR, and TCRdb kept only the in-frame ones, dropping some. The sample has about 91,000 clones, about 89% seen once. Sequencing input: PBMCs. The receptors shown here come from a man younger than 45 in good health and CMV-seropositive.

The gene calls are TRBV7-6 and TRBJ2-3, with D hard to call. This CDR3 has 12 residues. In germline, CDR1 is SGHVS, CDR2 FNYEAQ. V was trimmed by 4 bases and J by 3 bases, leaving 5 bases between them. CDR3 DNA: TGTGCCAGCAGCTCACAAACAGATACGCAGTATTTT. This gives the protein CASSSQTDTQYF.

This clone was found a few times. The chain joins TRBV10-3 to TRBJ1-5; no clear D gene. The germline CDR1 and CDR2 sequences are ENHRY and SYGVKD. Trimming left V 0 bases short and J 2 bases short, with 11 bases between. The CDR3 is made up of 16 amino acids. CDR3 amino acids: CAISESRMEGNQPQHF. The CDR3 coding sequence is TGTGCCATCAGTGAGTCCCGGATGGAGGGCAATCAGCCCCAGCATTTT.

The V gene is TRBV4-1, the J gene TRBJ2-1; 9 bases line up with TRBD2. Losses at the gene ends were 5 bases for V and 0 bases for J; bases not matched to a gene: 5. Germline assignment: CDR1 MGHRA and CDR2 YSYEKL. The CDR3 contains 16 residues. The CDR3 DNA reads TGCGCCAGCAGCGGCAGCGGGAGGAGCTCCTACAATGAGCAGTTCTTC. This sequence encodes CASSGSGRSSYNEQFF.

This clone was counted between two and nine times. The conserved phenylalanine or tryptophan is not found at the CDR3 terminus, so this likely reflects a read error. V usage is TRBV7-9 and J usage is TRBJ2-3; TRBD1 matches 7 bases. Trimming at V came to 4 bases and at J to 5 bases, leaving 12 bases not matched to a gene. From germline, CDR1 is SEHNR and CDR2 FQNEAQ (reference sequence). The CDR3 has 16 residues. The CDR3 loop is CASSSLQGQFLDTQYL. For the CDR3, the DNA is TGTGCCAGCAGCTCATTACAGGGGCAGTTTTTAGATACGCAGTATTTG.

The gene calls are TRBV7-9 and TRBJ2-7; tentatively, D is TRBD1 (6 bases). Trimming removed 5 bases at V and 2 bases at J, with 16 bases between. The CDR3 spans 15 residues. Germline values: CDR1 SEHNR, CDR2 FQNEAQ (reference sequence). CDR3 residues: CASSPFQGLTYEQYF. CDR3 in DNA: TGTGCCAGCAGCCCGTTTCAGGGGCTGACCTACGAGCAGTACTTC.

The gene calls are TRBV7-6 and TRBJ2-1; maybe TRBD2 (5 bases). CDR1 SGHVS and CDR2 FNYEAQ come from the germline V gene. V lost 2 bases and J 6 bases, leaving 14 bases between the germline ends. This CDR3 has 15 residues. CDR3 region: CASSLPGDSANEQFF. For the CDR3, the DNA is TGTGCCAGCAGCTTACCCGGGGATAGCGCCAATGAGCAGTTCTTC.

The chain employs TRBV29-1 and TRBJ2-1; D not resolved. V lost 2 bases and J lost 3, with 14 bases in between. Germline CDR1 is SQVTM and CDR2 is ANQGSEA. This CDR3 comprises 15 residues. The CDR3 region is CSVEPERVFYNEQFF. The CDR3, as DNA: TGCAGCGTTGAACCGGAACGGGTCTTCTACAATGAGCAGTTCTTC.

The chain recombines TRBV5-8 with TRBJ1-5, with 7 bases aligning to TRBD1. The J segment lost 3 bases and the V segment lost 2 bases, leaving 14 bases of the junction unmatched. The CDR3 runs to 18 residues. Per the germline V gene, CDR1 is SGHTS and CDR2 is YDEGEE. CDR3 in DNA: TGTGCCAGCAGCTTCGGGAGAGCCGGACAGGTCTCCAATCAGCCCCAGCATTTT. Amino acids: CASSFGRAGQVSNQPQHF.

The sample holds a few counts of this clone. The chain couples TRBV12-5 to TRBJ2-1; maybe TRBD2 (5 bases). Germline loops: CDR1 LGHNT, CDR2 FRNRAP. Trimming cost V 7 bases and J 8 bases, with 18 bases left between them. The CDR3 extends over 14 amino acids. CDR3: CASAPAEGQYEQFF. DNA of the CDR3: TGTGCTAGTGCTCCAGCCGAGGGCCAGTATGAGCAGTTCTTC.

The chain links TRBV11-3 to TRBJ1-1; D possibly corresponds to TRBD1 (6 bases). V gave up 2 bases and J gave up 8 bases, with 15 bases separating them. Germline V CDR1 and CDR2: SGHNT, YENEEA. The CDR3 covers 14 residues. CDR3 sequence: CASSLNLQGAEAFF. The DNA of the CDR3 is TGTGCCAGCAGCTTAAATCTACAGGGTGCAGAAGCTTTCTTT.

The table lists this clone with a count of one. This chain links TRBV19 with TRBJ1-1; D possibly corresponds to TRBD1 (5 bases). The V and J ends lost 10 bases and 6 bases respectively, with 15 bases between them. The germline CDR1 and CDR2 sequences are LNHDA and SQIVND (reference sequence). This CDR3 has 12 amino acids. CDR3 coding DNA: TGTGCCACCCTGACAGCAGCCGCTGAAGCTTTCTTT. This sequence encodes CATLTAAAEAFF.

The chain is built from TRBV19 and TRBJ2-7; TRBD1 matches at 11 bases. This CDR3 contains 16 residues. Germline CDR1 reads LNHDA; CDR2 reads SQIVND (reference sequence). The junction had 6 bases not matched to a gene; V was cut back by 3 bases and J by 2 bases. CDR3 residues: CASSILLGQGAYEQYF. For the CDR3, the DNA is TGTGCCAGTAGTATCCTTCTGGGACAGGGGGCCTACGAGCAGTACTTC.

The rearrangement uses TRBV14 and TRBJ1-2, with 8 bases matching TRBD1. The CDR3 contains 14 residues. Germline loops: CDR1 SGHDN, CDR2 FVKESK. With V trimmed by 3 bases and J by 4 bases, 4 bases remained unmatched. The CDR3 is CASSQSTGGYGYTF. DNA for the CDR3: TGTGCCAGCAGCCAGTCAACAGGGGGCTATGGCTACACCTTC.

The gene calls are TRBV18 and TRBJ1-2; the D is unclear. Trimming left V 2 bases short and J 8 bases short, with 18 bases between. The CDR3 contains 15 residues. CDR1 is KGHSH, CDR2 LQKENI, per germline. The DNA for the CDR3 is TGTGCCAGCTCACCAATGGGGAGGGCGGAAACCGGCTACACCTTC. This sequence encodes CASSPMGRAETGYTF.

In this sample, this clone turned up a few times. The chain links TRBV10-3 to TRBJ2-2; 14 bases are shared with TRBD2. The ends lost 0 bases at V and 0 bases at J; junction bases unmatched: 3. The CDR3 contains 19 residues. Looked up from germline, CDR1 is ENHRY and CDR2 is SYGVKD. The CDR3 reads CAISESLGLAGANTGELFF. The DNA of the CDR3 is TGTGCCATCAGTGAGTCATTGGGACTAGCGGGAGCGAACACCGGGGAGCTGTTTTTT.

The gene calls are TRBV5-6 and TRBJ2-1; a possible D gene is TRBD2 (5 bases). CDR1 is SGHDT, CDR2 YYEEEE, per germline. Trimming cost V 0 bases and J 2 bases, with 12 bases left between them. CDR3 length: 16 residues. CDR3 protein: CASSLGRDTAYNEQFF. The CDR3 bases are TGTGCCAGCAGCTTGGGTCGGGATACCGCCTACAATGAGCAGTTCTTC.

J is TRBJ2-7 and V is TRBV6-4; D is unresolved. Germline V CDR1 and CDR2: MRHNA, SNTAGT. The V gene lost 3 bases and the J gene lost 0 bases, with 15 bases spanning the gap. This CDR3 has 16 amino acids. CDR3 sequence (DNA): TGTGCCAGCAGTGAGAATCTCAGACACAGCTCCTACGAGCAGTACTTC. Its translation is CASSENLRHSSYEQYF.

The chain links TRBV19 to TRBJ2-7, with D tentatively TRBD2 (6 bases). Trimming stripped 3 bases from V and 6 bases from J, with 9 bases between. CDR1 is LNHDA and CDR2 is SQIVND in the germline V gene (reference sequence). The CDR3 covers 12 residues. CDR3 bases: TGTGCCAGTAGTATGGGAGGACCCGAGCAGTACTTC. Translation gives CASSMGGPEQYF.

In its sample, this clone was seen a few times. The V and J genes are TRBV6-1 and TRBJ1-5; no clear D gene. CDR1 and CDR2 (germline): MNHNS, SASEGT. The CDR3 contains 13 residues. V was trimmed by 3 bases and J by 4 bases, leaving 7 bases between them. This CDR3 is CASSDRGNQPQHF. The CDR3 DNA reads as TGTGCCAGCAGTGACAGAGGGAATCAGCCCCAGCATTTT.

V gene TRBV5-1 combines with J gene TRBJ2-1; 7 bases align to TRBD1. Germline V gene data show CDR1 as SGHRS and CDR2 as YFSETQ. Trimming at V came to 4 bases and at J to 5 bases, leaving 6 bases not matched to a gene. The CDR3 covers 14 residues. CDR3 residues: CASSPWTGHNEQFF. Here the CDR3 DNA reads TGCGCCAGCAGCCCGTGGACAGGTCACAATGAGCAGTTCTTC. The full variable domain, completed using reference TRBV5-1 and TRBJ2-1, is KAGVTQTPRYLIKTRGQQVTLSCSPISGHRSVSWYQQTPGQGLQFLFEYFSETQRNKGNFPGRFSGRQFSNSRSEMNVSTLELGDSALYLCASSPWTGHNEQFFGPGTRLTVL.

In its sample, this clone was seen a few times. An end of the junction does not agree with germline; a read error may underlie this. The genes are TRBV7-7 and TRBJ2-7, with 9 bases matching TRBD2. The CDR3 length is 15 residues. Germline V lookup: CDR1 SSHAT, CDR2 FNYEAQ (reference sequence). This CDR3 reads CASSSWTSERWEQYF. The CDR3 coding sequence is TGTGCTAGCAGCTCATGGACTAGCGAGAGGTGGGAGCAGTACTTC.

Turning to this clone: Relative to the germline gene, one junction end is altered; a read error may explain this. The chain combines TRBV5-6 with TRBJ1-4; the D is unclear. The CDR3 length is 13 residues. Germline CDR1 is SGHDT and CDR2 is YYEEEE. The CDR3 loop is CASSIGSEERLFF. CDR3 bases: TGTGCCAGCAGTATCGGAAGCGAAGAAAGACTGTTTTTT. Complete variable domain (other parts from reference TRBV5-6 and TRBJ1-4): DAGVTQSPTHLIKTRGQQVTLRCSPKSGHDTVSWYQQALGQGPQFIFQYYEEEERQRGNFPDRFSGHQFPNYSSELNVNALLLGDSALYLCASSIGSEERLFFGSGTQLSVL.

This chain joins TRBV30 and TRBJ2-6; D may be TRBD1 (5 bases). This CDR3 has 14 residues. Trimming shortened V by 3 bases and J by 0 bases, and 6 bases separated the two germline ends. Germline CDR1 is GTSNPN and CDR2 is SVGIG (reference sequence). The CDR3 nucleotides read TGTGCCTGGAGGACAGCCTCTGGGGCCAACGTCCTGACTTTC. It encodes CAWRTASGANVLTF.

The chain has TRBV28 and TRBJ1-5, with a tentative D call TRBD1 (5 bases). Germline V lookup: CDR1 MDHEN, CDR2 SYDVKM. This CDR3 spans 20 amino acids. Trimming removed 2 bases from V and 2 bases from J, with 25 bases in between. CDR3 residues: CASSLGLARAVLVGNQPQHF. In DNA, the CDR3 is TGTGCCAGCAGTTTAGGGTTGGCCAGGGCGGTCCTTGTCGGCAATCAGCCCCAGCATTTT.

The chain recombines TRBV6-1 with TRBJ2-2; D gene unclear. The CDR3 is made up of 14 amino acids. In germline, CDR1 is MNHNS, CDR2 SASEGT. Deletions cut 4 bases from V and 6 bases from J, with 12 bases between. The DNA for the CDR3 is TGTGCCAGCAGTGTCATTGCAGAGGCCGGGGAGCTGTTTTTT. Encoded protein: CASSVIAEAGELFF.